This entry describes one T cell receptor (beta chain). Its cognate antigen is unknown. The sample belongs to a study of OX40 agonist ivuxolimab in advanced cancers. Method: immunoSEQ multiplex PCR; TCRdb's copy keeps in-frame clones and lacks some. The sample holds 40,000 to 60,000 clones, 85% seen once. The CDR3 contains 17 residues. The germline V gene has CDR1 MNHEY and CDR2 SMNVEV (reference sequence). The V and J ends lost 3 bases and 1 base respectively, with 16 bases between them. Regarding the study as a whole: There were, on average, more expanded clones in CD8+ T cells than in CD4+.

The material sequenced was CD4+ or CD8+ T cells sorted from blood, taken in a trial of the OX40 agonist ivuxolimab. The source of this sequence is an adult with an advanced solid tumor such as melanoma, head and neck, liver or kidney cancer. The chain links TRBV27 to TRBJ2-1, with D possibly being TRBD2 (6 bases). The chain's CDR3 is CASSFLERVRSYNEQFF. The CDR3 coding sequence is TGTGCCAGCAGTTTCCTAGAGCGGGTCAGGTCCTACAATGAGCAGTTCTTC.